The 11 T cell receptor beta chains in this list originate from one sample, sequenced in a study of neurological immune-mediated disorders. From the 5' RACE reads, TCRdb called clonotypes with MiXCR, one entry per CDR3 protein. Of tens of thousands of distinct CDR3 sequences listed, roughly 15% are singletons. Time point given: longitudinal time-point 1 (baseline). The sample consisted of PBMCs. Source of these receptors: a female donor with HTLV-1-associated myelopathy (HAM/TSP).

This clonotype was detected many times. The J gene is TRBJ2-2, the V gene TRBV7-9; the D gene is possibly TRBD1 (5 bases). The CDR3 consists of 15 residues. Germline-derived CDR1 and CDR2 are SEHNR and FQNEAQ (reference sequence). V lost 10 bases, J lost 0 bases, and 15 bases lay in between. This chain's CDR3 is CATVEDRSNTGELFF. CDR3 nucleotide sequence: TGTGCCACCGTTGAAGACAGATCGAACACCGGGGAGCTGTTTTTT.

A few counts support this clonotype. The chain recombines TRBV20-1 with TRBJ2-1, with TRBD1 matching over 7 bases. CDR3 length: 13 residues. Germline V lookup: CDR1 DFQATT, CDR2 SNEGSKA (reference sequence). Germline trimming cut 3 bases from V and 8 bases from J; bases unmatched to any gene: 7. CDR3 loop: CSASFDREHEQFF. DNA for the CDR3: TGCAGTGCTAGTTTCGACAGGGAGCATGAGCAGTTCTTC.

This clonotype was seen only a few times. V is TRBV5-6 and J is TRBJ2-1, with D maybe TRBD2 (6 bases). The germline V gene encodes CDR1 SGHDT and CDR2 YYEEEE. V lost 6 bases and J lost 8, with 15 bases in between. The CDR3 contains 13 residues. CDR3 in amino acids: CASNPMGGHEQFF. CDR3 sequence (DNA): TGTGCCAGCAACCCAATGGGGGGTCATGAGCAGTTCTTC.

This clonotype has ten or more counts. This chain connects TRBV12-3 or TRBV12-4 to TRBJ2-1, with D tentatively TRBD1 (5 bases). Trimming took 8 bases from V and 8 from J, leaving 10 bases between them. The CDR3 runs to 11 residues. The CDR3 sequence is CASSSRDEQFF. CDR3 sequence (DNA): TGTGCCAGCTCCTCCAGGGATGAGCAGTTCTTC.

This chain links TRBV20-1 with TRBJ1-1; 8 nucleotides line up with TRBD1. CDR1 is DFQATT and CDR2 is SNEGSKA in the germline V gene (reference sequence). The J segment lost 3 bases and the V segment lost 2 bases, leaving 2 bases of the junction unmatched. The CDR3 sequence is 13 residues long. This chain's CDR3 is CSARSGGYTEAFF. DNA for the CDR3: TGCAGTGCTAGATCAGGGGGCTACACTGAAGCTTTCTTT.

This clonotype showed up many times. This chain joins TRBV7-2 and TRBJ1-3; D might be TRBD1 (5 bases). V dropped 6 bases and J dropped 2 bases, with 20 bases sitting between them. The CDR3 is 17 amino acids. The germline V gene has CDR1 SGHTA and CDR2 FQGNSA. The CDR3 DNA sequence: TGTGCCAGCAGTCCCAGCTGGGGAGGGGCGACTGGAAACACCATATATTTT. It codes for CASSPSWGGATGNTIYF.

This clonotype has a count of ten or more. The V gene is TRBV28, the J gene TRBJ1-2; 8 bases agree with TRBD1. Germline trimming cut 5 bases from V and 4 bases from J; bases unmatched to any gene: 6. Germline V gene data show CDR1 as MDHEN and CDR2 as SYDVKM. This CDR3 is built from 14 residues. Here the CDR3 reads CASSKDRDVYGYTF. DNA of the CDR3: TGTGCCAGCAGTAAGGACAGGGACGTCTATGGCTACACCTTC.

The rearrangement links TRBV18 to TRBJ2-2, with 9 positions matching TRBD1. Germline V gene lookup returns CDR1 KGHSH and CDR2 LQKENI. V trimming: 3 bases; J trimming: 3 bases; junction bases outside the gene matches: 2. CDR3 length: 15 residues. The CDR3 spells CASSPWDRDTGELFF. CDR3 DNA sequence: TGTGCCAGCTCACCGTGGGACAGGGACACCGGGGAGCTGTTTTTT.

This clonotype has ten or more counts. The CDR3 region is CASSLTTGQGFGNEQFF. For the CDR3, the DNA is TGCGCCAGCAGCCTCACGACGGGACAGGGGTTCGGCAATGAGCAGTTCTTC. The chain carries TRBV5-1 and TRBJ2-1, with TRBD1 identical over 10 bases. The germline gives CDR1 SGHRS, CDR2 YFSETQ. The CDR3 sequence is 17 residues long. The V segment lost 4 bases and the J segment 6 bases; nucleotides outside the gene matches: 13.

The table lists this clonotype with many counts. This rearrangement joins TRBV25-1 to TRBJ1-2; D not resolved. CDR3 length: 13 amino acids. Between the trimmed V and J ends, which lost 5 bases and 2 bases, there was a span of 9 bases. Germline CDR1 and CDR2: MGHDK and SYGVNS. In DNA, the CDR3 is TGTGCCAGCAGTAGCGGGAAAAACTATGGCTACACCTTC. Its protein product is CASSSGKNYGYTF.

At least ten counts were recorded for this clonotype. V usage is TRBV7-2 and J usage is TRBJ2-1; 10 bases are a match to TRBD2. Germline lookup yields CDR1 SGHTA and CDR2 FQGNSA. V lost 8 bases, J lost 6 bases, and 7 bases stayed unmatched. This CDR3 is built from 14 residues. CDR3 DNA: TGTGCCAGCCAGCGGGGGGGCCAGTCCAATGAGCAGTTCTTC. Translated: CASQRGGQSNEQFF.